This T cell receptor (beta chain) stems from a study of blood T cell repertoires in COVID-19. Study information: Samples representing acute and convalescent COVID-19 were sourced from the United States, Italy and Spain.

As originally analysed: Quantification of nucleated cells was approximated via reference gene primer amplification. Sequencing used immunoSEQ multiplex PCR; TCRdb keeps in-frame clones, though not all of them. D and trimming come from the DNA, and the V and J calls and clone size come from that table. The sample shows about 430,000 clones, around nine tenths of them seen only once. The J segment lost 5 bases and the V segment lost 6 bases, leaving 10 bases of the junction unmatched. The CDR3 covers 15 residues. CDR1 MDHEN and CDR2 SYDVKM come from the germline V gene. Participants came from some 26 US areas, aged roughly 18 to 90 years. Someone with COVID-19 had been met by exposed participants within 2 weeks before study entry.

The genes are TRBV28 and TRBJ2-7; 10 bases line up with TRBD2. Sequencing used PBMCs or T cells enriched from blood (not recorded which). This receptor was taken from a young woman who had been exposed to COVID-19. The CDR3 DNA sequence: TGTGCCAGCAGCTCCGCTAGCGGGAGTCACAACGAGCAGTACTTC. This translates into CASSSASGSHNEQYF.